This TCR beta chain was identified in a study of OX40 agonist ivuxolimab in advanced cancers. Study-level background: Across the patients, intravenous ivuxolimab was delivered every 2 weeks at 0.01 to 10 mg/kg. Treatment received earlier with anti-PD-1, anti-PD-L1 or anti-CTLA-4 agents was allowed, and more than 30% had some.

Sequencing was performed with immunoSEQ multiplex PCR; in TCRdb, only in-frame clones are kept and a portion is missing. Altogether about 25,000 clones are present, almost 80% being singletons, with the ten largest covering about 13%. This clone came up once. CDR3 length: 14 residues. Germline CDR1 and CDR2: SGHRS and YFSETQ. V dropped 1 base and J dropped 2; count of bases not matched to a gene: 2. The sequence came from an adult with an advanced solid tumor such as melanoma, head and neck, liver or kidney cancer. V gene TRBV5-1 combines with J gene TRBJ2-5, with 7 bases lining up with TRBD2. The material sequenced was CD4+ or CD8+ T cells sorted from blood, taken in a trial of the OX40 agonist ivuxolimab. The CDR3 reads CASSLLGGQETQYF. As DNA, the CDR3 is TGCGCCAGCAGCTTGTTGGGGGGGCAAGAGACCCAGTACTTC.